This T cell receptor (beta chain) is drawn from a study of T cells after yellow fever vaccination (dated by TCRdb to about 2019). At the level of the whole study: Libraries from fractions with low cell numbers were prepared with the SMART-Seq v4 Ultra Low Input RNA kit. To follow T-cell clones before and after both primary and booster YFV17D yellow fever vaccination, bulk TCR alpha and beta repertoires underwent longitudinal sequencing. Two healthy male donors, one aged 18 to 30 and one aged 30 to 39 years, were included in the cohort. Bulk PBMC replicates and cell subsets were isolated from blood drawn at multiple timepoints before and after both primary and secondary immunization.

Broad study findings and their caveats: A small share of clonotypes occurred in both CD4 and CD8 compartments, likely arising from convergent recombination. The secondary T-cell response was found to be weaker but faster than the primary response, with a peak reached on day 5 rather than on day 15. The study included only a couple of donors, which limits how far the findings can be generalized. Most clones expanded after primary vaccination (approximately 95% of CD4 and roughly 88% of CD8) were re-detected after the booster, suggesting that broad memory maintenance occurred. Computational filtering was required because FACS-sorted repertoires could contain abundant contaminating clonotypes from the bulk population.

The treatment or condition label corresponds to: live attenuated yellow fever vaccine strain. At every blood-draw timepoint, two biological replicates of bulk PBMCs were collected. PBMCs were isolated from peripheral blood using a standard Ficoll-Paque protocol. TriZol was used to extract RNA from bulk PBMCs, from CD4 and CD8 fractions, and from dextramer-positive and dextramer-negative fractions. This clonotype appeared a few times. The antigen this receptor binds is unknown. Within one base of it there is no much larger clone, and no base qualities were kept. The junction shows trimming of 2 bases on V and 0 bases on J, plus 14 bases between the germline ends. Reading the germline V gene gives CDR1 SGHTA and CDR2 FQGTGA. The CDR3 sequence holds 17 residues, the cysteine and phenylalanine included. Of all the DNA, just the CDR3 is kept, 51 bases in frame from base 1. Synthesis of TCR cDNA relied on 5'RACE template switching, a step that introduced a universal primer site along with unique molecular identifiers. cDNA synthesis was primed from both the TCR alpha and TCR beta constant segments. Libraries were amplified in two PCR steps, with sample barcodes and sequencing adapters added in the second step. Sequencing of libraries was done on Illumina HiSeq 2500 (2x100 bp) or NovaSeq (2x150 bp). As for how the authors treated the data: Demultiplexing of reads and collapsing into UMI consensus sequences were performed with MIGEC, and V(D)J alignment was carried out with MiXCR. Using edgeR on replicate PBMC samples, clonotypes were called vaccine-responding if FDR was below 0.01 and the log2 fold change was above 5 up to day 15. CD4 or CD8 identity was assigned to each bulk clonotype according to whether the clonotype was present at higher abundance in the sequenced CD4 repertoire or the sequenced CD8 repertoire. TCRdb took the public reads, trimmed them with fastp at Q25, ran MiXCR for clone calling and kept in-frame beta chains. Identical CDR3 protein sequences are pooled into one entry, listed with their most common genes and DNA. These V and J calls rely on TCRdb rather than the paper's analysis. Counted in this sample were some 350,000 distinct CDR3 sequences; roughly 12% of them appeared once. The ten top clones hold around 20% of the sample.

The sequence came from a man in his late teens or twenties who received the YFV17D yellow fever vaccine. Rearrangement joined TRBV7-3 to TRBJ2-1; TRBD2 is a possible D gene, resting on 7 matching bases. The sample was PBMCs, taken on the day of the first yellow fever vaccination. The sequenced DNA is TGTGCCAGCAGCTTATACGGGGGGCTCAGCTCCTACAATGAGCAGTTCTTC. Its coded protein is CASSLYGGLSSYNEQFF.